This T cell receptor (beta chain) derives from a study of post-analysis software for immune sequencing data. Background on the study: Progressive-relapsing, secondary progressive and relapsing-remitting multiple sclerosis were among the disease courses included. Study observations and caveats: Multiple sclerosis was associated with a significant reduction in normalized Chao1 diversity relative to controls. Samples prepared in the same batch strongly co-clustered by F measure.

In regard to this clonotype: Its specificity is unknown.

Unique molecular identifiers featured in each of the TCR beta cDNA libraries. Between roughly 1 and 10 million T cells gave rise to about 450,000 cDNA molecules. In TCRdb, the PCR reads were re-called with MiXCR into one record per CDR3 protein. In the table there are almost 700,000 distinct CDR3 sequences, over 45% of which are singletons. This sequence originates from a girl aged 2-10 years with multiple sclerosis. Sequences were obtained from blood.

The CDR3 loop reads CASSQISSGARETQYF. CDR3 DNA sequence: TGTGCCAGCAGCCAAATCTCTAGCGGGGCTCGGGAGACCCAGTACTTC. The chain employs TRBV4-2 and TRBJ2-5, with 9 bases identical to TRBD2. The J segment lost 5 bases and the V segment lost 2 bases, leaving 9 bases of the junction unmatched. The CDR3 loop spans 16 amino acids. CDR1 is LGHNA and CDR2 is YNFKEQ in the germline V gene.